The 29 T cell receptor beta chains listed next were all sequenced from one sample in a study of T cell repertoires in cytomegalovirus infection. No antigen is known for these receptors. In TCRdb, the reads were re-called with MiXCR into one record per CDR3 protein. Of around 360,000 distinct CDR3 sequences listed, roughly 34% are singletons. Source: cultured PBMCs, taken from culture after CMV antigen stimulation. The receptors here all came from a human donor in good health (CMV status not recorded). Some clones in this sample may be carry-over from other donors' samples.

V and J are TRBV7-9 and TRBJ2-7, with TRBD2 matching over 9 bases. This CDR3 contains 16 residues. CDR1 is SEHNR, CDR2 FQNEAQ, per germline (reference sequence). V trimming: 5 bases; J trimming: 2 bases; junction bases outside the gene matches: 10. The CDR3 bases are TGTGCCAGCAGCCCTAGGCGGACTAGCGAGACCTACGAGCAGTACTTC. This sequence encodes CASSPRRTSETYEQYF. Variable domain in full (rest from reference TRBV7-9 and TRBJ2-7): DTGVSQNPRHKITKRGQNVTFRCDPISEHNRLYWYRQTLGQGPEFLTYFQNEAQLEKSRLLSDRFSAERPKGSFSTLEIQRTEQGDSAMYLCASSPRRTSETYEQYFGPGTRLTVT.

Many counts were recorded for this clonotype. This chain links TRBV7-2 with TRBJ2-5, with D hard to call. The germline CDR1 and CDR2 sequences are SGHTA and FQGNSA. Trimming stripped 5 bases from V and 5 bases from J, with 15 bases between. The CDR3 length is 14 residues. CDR3 in amino acids: CASSLKTQAETQYF. Here the CDR3 DNA reads TGTGCCAGCAGCCTAAAGACCCAGGCCGAGACCCAGTACTTC.

As to this clonotype: Likely a read error: the CDR3 ends without its conserved phenylalanine or tryptophan. This sequence joins TRBV4-2 and TRBJ2-5, with a possible D match to TRBD2 (6 bases). The CDR3 is 17 residues long. Trimming stripped 1 base from V and 5 bases from J, with 20 bases between. The germline V gene encodes CDR1 LGHNA and CDR2 YNFKEQ. CDR3 amino acids: CASSQAGTRGNAETQYS. The CDR3 DNA reads TGTGCCAGCAGCCAAGCTGGGACTCGCGGGAATGCGGAGACCCAGTACTCC.

This clonotype was picked up many times. This sequence joins TRBV7-2 and TRBJ2-7; 10 positions agree with TRBD2. Germline V gene data show CDR1 as SGHTA and CDR2 as FQGNSA. V was clipped by 5 bases and J by 5 bases; unmatched bases: 12. The CDR3 covers 16 residues. CDR3: CASSRSTSGVRNEQYF. The CDR3 DNA sequence: TGTGCCAGCAGCCGCTCCACTAGCGGGGTTCGGAACGAGCAGTACTTC.

This clonotype was detected a few times. The chain links TRBV7-9 to TRBJ1-1; no reliable D call. This CDR3 region has 15 residues. The ends were cut back, 4 bases at V and 0 bases at J, with 12 bases in the middle. Germline lookup yields CDR1 SEHNR and CDR2 FQNEAQ (reference sequence). CDR3 coding DNA: TGTGCCAGCAGCTCTCCTTCCGACGTGAACACTGAAGCTTTCTTT. This encodes CASSSPSDVNTEAFF.

This clonotype showed up many times. V and J are TRBV7-2 and TRBJ2-5, with D possibly matching TRBD1 (6 bases). The CDR3 is made up of 15 amino acids. CDR1 SGHTA and CDR2 FQGNSA come from the germline V gene. The V gene lost 5 bases and the J gene lost 1 base, with 14 bases spanning the gap. In nucleotides, the CDR3 is TGTGCCAGCAGCCGAATTGGACAGCCCCAAGAGACCCAGTACTTC. Translation: CASSRIGQPQETQYF.

For this clonotype: A junction boundary mismatches the germline segment, possibly from a read error. The CDR3 nucleotides read TGTGCTAGCACCCGGGGCTTCCAAGAGACCCAGTACTTC. It codes for CASTRGFQETQYF. The V and J genes are TRBV7-6 and TRBJ2-5, with D perhaps matching TRBD1 or TRBD2 (5 bases each). The CDR3 has 13 amino acids. The V gene's germline CDR1 is SGHVS and CDR2 FNYEAQ.

The chain joins TRBV11-2 to TRBJ2-3; D gene unclear. CDR1 is SGHAT and CDR2 is FQNNGV in the germline V gene. Trimming shortened V by 5 bases and J by 0 bases, and 9 bases separated the two germline ends. The CDR3 runs 14 residues. The CDR3 loop is CASSPRYSTDTQYF. CDR3 DNA sequence: TGTGCCAGCAGCCCTCGATATAGCACAGATACGCAGTATTTT.

For the CDR3, the DNA is TGTGCCAGCAGCTTTCAGGGGGCCGACAATCAGCCCCAGCATTTT. Protein: CASSFQGADNQPQHF. This chain connects TRBV7-8 to TRBJ1-5, with 8 bases fitting TRBD1. The germline V gene encodes CDR1 SGHVS and CDR2 FQNEAQ. Germline trimming cut 3 bases from V and 3 bases from J; bases unmatched to any gene: 4. The CDR3 spans 15 residues.

The gene calls are TRBV6-2 or TRBV6-3 and TRBJ1-1; TRBD1 matches at 7 bases. Trimming removed 6 bases from V and 10 bases from J; junction bases left unmatched: 14. The germline gives CDR1 MNHEY, CDR2 SVGEGT. The CDR3 length is 14 residues. The CDR3 coding sequence is TGTGCCAGCAGCAAGACATCAGGGGGAGTAAGAGCTTTCTTT. Its translation is CASSKTSGGVRAFF.

This clonotype has a handful of counts. The chain employs TRBV4-3 and TRBJ2-5, with 7 bases aligning to TRBD1. With 1 base clipped from V and 5 bases from J, the junction kept 7 bases outside the gene matches. CDR3 length equals 15 residues. Germline CDR1 LGHNA, CDR2 YSLEER. The CDR3 sequence is CASSQGDSVGETQYF. As DNA, the CDR3 is TGCGCCAGCAGCCAAGGGGACAGCGTCGGGGAGACCCAGTACTTC.

The genes are TRBV6-8 and TRBJ2-7; TRBD1 matches at 11 bases. Germline CDR1 and CDR2: MNHGY and SAAAGT. CDR3 size: 15 residues. V gave up 5 bases and J gave up 3 bases; unmatched junction bases: 6. The CDR3 is CASSPPGTGGYEQYF. DNA for the CDR3: TGTGCCAGCAGTCCCCCCGGGACAGGGGGCTACGAGCAGTACTTC.

This clonotype was found a few times. This sequence joins TRBV7-3 and TRBJ2-3; D remains unclear. This CDR3 has 16 amino acids. Germline CDR1 and CDR2: SGHTA and FQGTGA. The ends were cut back, 1 base at V and 2 bases at J, with 13 bases in the middle. CDR3 region: CASSLNHASFTDTQYF. The CDR3 DNA follows: TGTGCCAGCAGCTTAAATCACGCCTCGTTCACAGATACGCAGTATTTT.

This clonotype was recorded a few times. The rearrangement joins TRBV30 to TRBJ1-5, with D tentatively TRBD1 (5 bases). CDR3 length equals 13 residues. Germline CDR1 is GTSNPN and CDR2 is SVGIG (reference sequence). Trimming left V 3 bases short and J 6 bases short, with 12 bases between. The DNA for the CDR3 is TGTGCCTGGAGAGACAGCGGCGGTCAGCCCCAGCATTTT. It translates to CAWRDSGGQPQHF.

The V and J genes are TRBV7-2 and TRBJ2-1; 7 nucleotides agree with TRBD2. CDR1 and CDR2 (germline): SGHTA, FQGNSA. V was clipped by 5 bases and J by 0 bases; unmatched bases: 7. There are 16 residues in the CDR3. CDR3 residues: CASSPLGGSSYNEQFF. The CDR3 nucleotides read TGTGCCAGCAGCCCCCTGGGCGGGAGCTCCTACAATGAGCAGTTCTTC.

The V call is TRBV12-5, the J call TRBJ2-1; TRBD2 aligns across 7 bases. The CDR3 has 14 residues. The J segment lost 7 bases and the V segment lost 5 bases, leaving 8 bases of the junction unmatched. The germline gives CDR1 LGHNT, CDR2 FRNRAP. In nucleotides, the CDR3 is TGTGCTAGTGGTCTAGAAGCGGGGAGGAATGAGCAGTTCTTC. It encodes CASGLEAGRNEQFF. The full variable domain, completed using reference TRBV12-5 and TRBJ2-1, is DARVTQTPRHKVTEMGQEVTMRCQPILGHNTVFWYRQTMMQGLELLAYFRNRAPLDDSGMPKDRFSAEMPDATLATLKIQPSEPRDSAVYFCASGLEAGRNEQFFGPGTRLTVL.

The chain couples TRBV7-6 to TRBJ2-2; 11 nucleotides align to TRBD2. The ends lost 1 base at V and 0 bases at J; junction bases unmatched: 19. The V gene's germline CDR1 is SGHVS and CDR2 FNYEAQ. The CDR3 consists of 23 residues. CDR3 nucleotide sequence: TGTGCCAGCAGCTTAGGTTGGGACAGACGGACTAGCGGGTGGTACGCGAACACCGGGGAGCTGTTTTTT. This codes for CASSLGWDRRTSGWYANTGELFF.

The chain carries TRBV6-6 and TRBJ2-1; the D gene could be TRBD1 or TRBD2 (5 bases each). The V end was cut by 7 bases, the J end by 5 bases, with 9 bases between. There are 12 residues in the CDR3. Germline V lookup: CDR1 MNHNY, CDR2 SVGAGI (reference sequence). The CDR3: CASKGTHNEQFF. CDR3 coding DNA: TGTGCCAGCAAGGGGACCCACAATGAGCAGTTCTTC.

The chain joins TRBV7-2 to TRBJ1-1, with D possibly matching TRBD1 (6 bases). The ends were cut back, 1 base at V and 4 bases at J, with 10 bases in the middle. Germline V CDR1 and CDR2: SGHTA, FQGNSA. There are 14 residues in the CDR3. CDR3 in amino acids: CASSLVGAGTEAFF. The CDR3 DNA reads as TGTGCCAGCAGCTTAGTGGGGGCGGGCACTGAAGCTTTCTTT.

This clonotype was counted ten times or more. The V call is TRBV7-9, the J call TRBJ2-2, with a tentative D call TRBD1 (5 bases). This CDR3 spans 17 amino acids. Germline V CDR1 and CDR2: SEHNR, FQNEAQ (reference sequence). Trimming pared 4 bases from V and 7 bases from J, leaving 22 bases between. The CDR3 protein is CASSWKQVSLLGGELFF. The DNA of the CDR3 is TGTGCCAGCAGCTGGAAACAGGTGTCTCTACTGGGCGGGGAGCTGTTTTTT.

This clonotype was counted between two and nine times. V gene TRBV29-1 combines with J gene TRBJ2-6, with D uncertain. Germline CDR1 and CDR2: SQVTM and ANQGSEA. Trimming pared 6 bases from V and 0 bases from J, leaving 6 bases between. The CDR3 spans 13 residues. The CDR3 here is CSVESSGANVLTF. The CDR3 nucleotides are TGCAGCGTGGAAAGCTCTGGGGCCAACGTCCTGACTTTC.

This chain links TRBV10-3 with TRBJ2-1; 12 bases are a match to TRBD2. V gave up 6 bases and J gave up 3 bases; unmatched junction bases: 3. Germline CDR1 reads ENHRY; CDR2 reads SYGVKD. The CDR3 covers 15 residues. The CDR3 reads CAISRGLAGYNEQFF. CDR3 DNA sequence: TGTGCCATCAGCCGGGGACTAGCGGGCTACAATGAGCAGTTCTTC.

This clonotype was counted between two and nine times. V gene TRBV5-4 combines with J gene TRBJ1-1; the D is unclear. The CDR3 is made up of 13 amino acids. Germline-derived CDR1 and CDR2 are SGHNT and YYREEE (reference sequence). Trimming took 3 bases from V and 4 from J, leaving 10 bases between them. In DNA, the CDR3 is TGTGCCAGCAGCTCCCCAGGTGGCACTGAAGCTTTCTTT. Protein product: CASSSPGGTEAFF. The whole variable domain, filled in from reference TRBV5-4 and TRBJ1-1, reads ETGVTQSPTHLIKTRGQQVTLRCSSQSGHNTVSWYQQALGQGPQFIFQYYREEENGRGNFPPRFSGLQFPNYSSELNVNALELDDSALYLCASSSPGGTEAFFGQGTRLTVV.

This clonotype was counted only a few times. This chain links TRBV12-3 or TRBV12-4 with TRBJ2-3; D call uncertain. The CDR3 contains 13 residues. Trimming left V 6 bases short and J 4 bases short, with 11 bases between. CDR3 DNA sequence: TGTGCCAGCAGGGATGGCTCTGCAGATACGCAGTATTTT. Protein: CASRDGSADTQYF.

In the case of this clonotype: This is likely a read error, given that the CDR3 carries no conserved phenylalanine or tryptophan at its end. No DNA is shown, since the ends of the CDR3 on it are uncertain; the CDR3 is the one TCRdb lists. The chain has TRBV7-2 and TRBJ2-1; the table's D gene call, TRBD1, was not cross checked with the DNA. From its first to its last residue, the CDR3 has 13 amino acids. CDR1 and CDR2 (germline): SGHTA, FQGNSA. The CDR3 sequence is CASSLESWDRGYL.

This clonotype occurred a few times. This sequence joins TRBV6-1 and TRBJ1-2; 8 nucleotides line up with TRBD1. The CDR3 is 15 amino acids. After removal of 5 bases from V and 1 base from J, the junction contained 6 bases not matched to a gene. CDR1 is MNHNS and CDR2 is SASEGT in the germline V gene. The CDR3 nucleotides are TGTGCCAGCAGTCAACAGGGGGGAAATAACTATGGCTACACCTTC. This sequence encodes CASSQQGGNNYGYTF.

The V and J genes are TRBV14 and TRBJ1-2; D unclear. The CDR3 loop spans 14 amino acids. The germline CDR1 and CDR2 sequences are SGHDN and FVKESK. V was cut by 1 base and J by 3 bases, with 9 bases left in between. The CDR3 loop is CASSQGSWHYGYTF. CDR3 coding DNA: TGTGCCAGCAGCCAAGGTTCATGGCACTATGGCTACACCTTC. The full variable domain, in which reference TRBV14 and TRBJ1-2 provide the parts outside the CDR3, is EAGVTQFPSHSVIEKGQTVTLRCDPISGHDNLYWYRRVMGKEIKFLLHFVKESKQDESGMPNNRFLAERTGGTYSTLKVQPAELEDSGVYFCASSQGSWHYGYTFGSGTRLTVV.

The chain is built from TRBV4-1 and TRBJ2-1; 7 bases align to TRBD2. This CDR3 has 17 residues. Germline CDR1 is MGHRA and CDR2 is YSYEKL. Trimming took 3 bases from V and 1 from J; bases not matched to a gene: 9. The CDR3 is CASSHIEGGLSYNEQFF. CDR3 bases: TGCGCCAGCAGCCATATTGAGGGAGGGTTATCCTACAATGAGCAGTTCTTC.

This clonotype is medium-sized (0.01 to 0.1%) within its sample. This chain links TRBV20-1 with TRBJ1-4, with a weak D call TRBD1 (6 bases). Germline CDR1 and CDR2: DFQATT and SNEGSKA (reference sequence). CDR3 length equals 13 residues. Trimming removed 5 bases from V and 8 bases from J, with 15 bases in between. The CDR3 DNA reads as TGCAGTGCTGAGGAGCAGACAGGCGAAAAACTGTTTTTT. It codes for CSAEEQTGEKLFF.